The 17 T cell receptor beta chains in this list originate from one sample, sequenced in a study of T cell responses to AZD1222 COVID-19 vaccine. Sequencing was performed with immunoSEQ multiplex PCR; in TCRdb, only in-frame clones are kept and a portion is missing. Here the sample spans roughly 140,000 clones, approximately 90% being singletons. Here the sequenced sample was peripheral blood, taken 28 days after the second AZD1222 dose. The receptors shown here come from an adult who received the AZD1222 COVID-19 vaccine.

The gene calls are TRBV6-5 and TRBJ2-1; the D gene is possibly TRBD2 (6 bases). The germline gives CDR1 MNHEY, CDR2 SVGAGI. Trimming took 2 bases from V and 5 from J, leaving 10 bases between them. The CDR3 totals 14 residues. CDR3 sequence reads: CASSYGGEHNEQFF. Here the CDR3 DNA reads TGTGCCAGCAGTTACGGCGGGGAGCACAATGAGCAGTTCTTC.

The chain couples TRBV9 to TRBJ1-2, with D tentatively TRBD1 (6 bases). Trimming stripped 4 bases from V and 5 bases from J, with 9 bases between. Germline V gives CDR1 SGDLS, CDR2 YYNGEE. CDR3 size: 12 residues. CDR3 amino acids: CASSPQGYGYTF. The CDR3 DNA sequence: TGTGCCAGCAGCCCCCAGGGGTATGGCTACACCTTC.

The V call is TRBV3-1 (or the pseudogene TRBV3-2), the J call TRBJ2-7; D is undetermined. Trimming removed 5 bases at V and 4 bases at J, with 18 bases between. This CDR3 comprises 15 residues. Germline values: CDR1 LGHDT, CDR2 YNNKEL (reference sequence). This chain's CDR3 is CASSAYRALDYEQYF. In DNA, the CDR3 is TGTGCCAGCAGCGCTTACAGAGCCCTAGATTACGAGCAGTACTTC.

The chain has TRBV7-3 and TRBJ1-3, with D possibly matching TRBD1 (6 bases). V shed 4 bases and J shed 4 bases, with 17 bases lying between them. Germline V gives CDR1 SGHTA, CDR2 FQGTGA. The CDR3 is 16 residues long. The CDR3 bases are TGTGCCAGCAGCTCAAACCCCGGGACACCCGGAAACACCATATATTTT. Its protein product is CASSSNPGTPGNTIYF.

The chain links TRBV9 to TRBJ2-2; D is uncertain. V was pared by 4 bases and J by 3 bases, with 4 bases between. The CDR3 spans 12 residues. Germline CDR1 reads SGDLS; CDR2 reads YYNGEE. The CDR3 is CASSLDTGELFF. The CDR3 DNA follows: TGTGCCAGCAGCCTCGACACCGGGGAGCTGTTTTTT.

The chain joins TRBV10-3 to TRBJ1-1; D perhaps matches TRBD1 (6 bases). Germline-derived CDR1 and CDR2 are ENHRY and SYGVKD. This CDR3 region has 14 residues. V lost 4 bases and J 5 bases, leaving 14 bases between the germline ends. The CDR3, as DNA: TGTGCCATCAGTGCAACAGGGAGGGGGACTGAAGCTTTCTTT. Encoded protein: CAISATGRGTEAFF.

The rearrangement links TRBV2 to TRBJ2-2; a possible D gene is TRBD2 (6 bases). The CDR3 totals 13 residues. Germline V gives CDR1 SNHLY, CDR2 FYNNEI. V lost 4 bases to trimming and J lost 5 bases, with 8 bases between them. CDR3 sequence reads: CASSVSGTGELFF. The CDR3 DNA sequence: TGTGCCAGCAGTGTAAGCGGGACCGGGGAGCTGTTTTTT.

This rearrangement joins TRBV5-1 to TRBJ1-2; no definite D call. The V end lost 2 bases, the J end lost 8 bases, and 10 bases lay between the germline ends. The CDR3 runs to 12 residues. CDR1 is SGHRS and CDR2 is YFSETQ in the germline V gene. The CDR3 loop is CASSFEGHGYTF. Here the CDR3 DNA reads TGCGCCAGCAGCTTCGAAGGGCACGGCTACACCTTC. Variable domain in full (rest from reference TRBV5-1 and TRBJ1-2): KAGVTQTPRYLIKTRGQQVTLSCSPISGHRSVSWYQQTPGQGLQFLFEYFSETQRNKGNFPGRFSGRQFSNSRSEMNVSTLELGDSALYLCASSFEGHGYTFGSGTRLTVV.

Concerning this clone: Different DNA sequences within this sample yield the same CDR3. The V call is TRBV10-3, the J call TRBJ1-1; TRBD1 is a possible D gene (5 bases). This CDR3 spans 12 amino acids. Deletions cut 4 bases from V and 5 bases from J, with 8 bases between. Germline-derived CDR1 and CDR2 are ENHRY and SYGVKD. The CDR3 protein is CAISGGGTEAFF. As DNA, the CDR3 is TGTGCCATCAGTGGGGGGGGGACTGAAGCTTTCTTT.

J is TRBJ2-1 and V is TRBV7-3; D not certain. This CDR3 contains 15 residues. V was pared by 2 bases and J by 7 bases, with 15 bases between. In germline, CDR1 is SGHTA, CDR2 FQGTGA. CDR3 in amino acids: CASSLVRRERNEQFF. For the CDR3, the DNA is TGTGCCAGCAGCTTAGTTCGACGAGAGCGAAATGAGCAGTTCTTC.

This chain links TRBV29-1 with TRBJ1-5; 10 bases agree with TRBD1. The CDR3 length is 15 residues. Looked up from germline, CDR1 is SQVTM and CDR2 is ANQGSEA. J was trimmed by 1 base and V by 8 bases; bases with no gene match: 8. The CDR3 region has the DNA TGCAGCCGCGGGAAGGACAGGGGGAGCAATCAGCCCCAGCATTTT. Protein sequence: CSRGKDRGSNQPQHF.

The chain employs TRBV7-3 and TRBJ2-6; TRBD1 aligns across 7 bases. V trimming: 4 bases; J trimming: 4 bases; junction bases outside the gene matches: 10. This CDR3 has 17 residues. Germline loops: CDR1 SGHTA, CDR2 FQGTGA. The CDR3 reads CASSSRGTGVGANVLTF. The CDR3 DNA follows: TGTGCCAGCAGCTCTCGAGGTACAGGGGTCGGGGCCAACGTCCTGACTTTC.

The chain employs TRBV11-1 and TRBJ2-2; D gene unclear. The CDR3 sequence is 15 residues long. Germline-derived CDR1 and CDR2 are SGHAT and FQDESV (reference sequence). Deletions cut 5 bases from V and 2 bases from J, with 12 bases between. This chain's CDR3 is CASSQLRSNTGELFF. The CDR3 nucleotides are TGTGCCAGCAGCCAGCTGCGGAGCAACACCGGGGAGCTGTTTTTT.

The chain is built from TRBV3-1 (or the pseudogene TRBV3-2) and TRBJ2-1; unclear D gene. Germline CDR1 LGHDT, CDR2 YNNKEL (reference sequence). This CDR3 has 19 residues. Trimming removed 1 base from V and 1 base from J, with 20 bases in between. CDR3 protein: CASSQALSRFTSSYNEQFF. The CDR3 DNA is TGTGCCAGCAGCCAAGCCCTAAGCAGGTTTACTTCGTCCTACAATGAGCAGTTCTTC.

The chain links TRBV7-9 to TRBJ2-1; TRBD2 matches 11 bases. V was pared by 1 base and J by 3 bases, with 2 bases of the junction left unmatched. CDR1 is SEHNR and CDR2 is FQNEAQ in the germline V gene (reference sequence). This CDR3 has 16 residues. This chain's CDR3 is CASSLGLAGNYNEQFF. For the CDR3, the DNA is TGTGCCAGCAGCTTAGGACTAGCGGGAAACTACAATGAGCAGTTCTTC.

The CDR3 DNA follows: TGTGCCAGCAGCCCGAGGTCCGGGACAGGTTTCTACAATGAGCAGTTCTTC. It is translated as CASSPRSGTGFYNEQFF. The V call is TRBV14, the J call TRBJ2-1; TRBD1 matches 8 bases. The CDR3 is 17 amino acids. Germline V gives CDR1 SGHDN, CDR2 FVKESK. V trimming: 4 bases; J trimming: 3 bases; junction bases outside the gene matches: 11.

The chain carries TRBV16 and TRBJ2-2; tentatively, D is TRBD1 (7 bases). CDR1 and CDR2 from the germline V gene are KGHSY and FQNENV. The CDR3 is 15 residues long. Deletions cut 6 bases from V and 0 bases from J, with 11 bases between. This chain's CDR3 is CASRGGTANTGELFF. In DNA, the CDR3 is TGTGCCAGCAGAGGGGGGACAGCGAACACCGGGGAGCTGTTTTTT.